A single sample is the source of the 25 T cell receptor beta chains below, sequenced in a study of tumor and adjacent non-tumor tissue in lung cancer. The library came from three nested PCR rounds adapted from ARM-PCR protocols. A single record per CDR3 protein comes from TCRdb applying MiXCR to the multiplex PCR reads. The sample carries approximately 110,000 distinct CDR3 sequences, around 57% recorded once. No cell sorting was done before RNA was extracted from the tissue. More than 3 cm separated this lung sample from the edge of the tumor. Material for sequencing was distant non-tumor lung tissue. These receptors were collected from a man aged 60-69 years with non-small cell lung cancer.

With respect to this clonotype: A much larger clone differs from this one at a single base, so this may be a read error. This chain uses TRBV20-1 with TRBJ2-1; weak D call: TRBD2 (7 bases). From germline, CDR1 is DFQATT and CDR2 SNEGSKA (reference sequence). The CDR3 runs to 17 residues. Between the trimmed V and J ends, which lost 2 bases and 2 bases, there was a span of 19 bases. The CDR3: CSARSLTSWTAYNEQFF. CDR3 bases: TGCAGTGCTAGATCCCTGACTAGCTGGACAGCCTACAATGAGCAGTTCTTC.

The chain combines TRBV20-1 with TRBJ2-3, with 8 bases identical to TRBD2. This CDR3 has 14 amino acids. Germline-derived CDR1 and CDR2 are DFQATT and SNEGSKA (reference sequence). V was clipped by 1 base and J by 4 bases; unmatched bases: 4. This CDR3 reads CSARAGGMADTQYF. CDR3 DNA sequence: TGCAGTGCTAGAGCGGGAGGGATGGCAGATACGCAGTATTTT.

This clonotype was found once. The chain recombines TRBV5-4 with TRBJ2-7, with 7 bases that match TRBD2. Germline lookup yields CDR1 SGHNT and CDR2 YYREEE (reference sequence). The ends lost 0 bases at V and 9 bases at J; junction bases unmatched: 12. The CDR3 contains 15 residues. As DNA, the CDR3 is TGTGCCAGCAGCTTGGGGGGACTAACGGGGGACGTGCAGTACTTC. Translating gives CASSLGGLTGDVQYF.

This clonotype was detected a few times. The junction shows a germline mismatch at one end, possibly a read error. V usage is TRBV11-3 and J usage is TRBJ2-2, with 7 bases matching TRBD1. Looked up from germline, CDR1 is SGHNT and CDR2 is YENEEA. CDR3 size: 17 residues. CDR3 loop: CVSRFPRGSTTAGELFF. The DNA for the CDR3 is TGTGTCAGCCGTTTCCCCAGGGGGTCCACTACTGCCGGGGAGCTGTTTTTT.

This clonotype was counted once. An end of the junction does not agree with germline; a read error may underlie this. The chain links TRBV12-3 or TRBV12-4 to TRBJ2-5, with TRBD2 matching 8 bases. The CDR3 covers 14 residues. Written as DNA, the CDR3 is TGTGCCAGGCGTTTATCGGCGGGGGGAGAGACCCGGTACTTC. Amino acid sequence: CARRLSAGGETRYF.

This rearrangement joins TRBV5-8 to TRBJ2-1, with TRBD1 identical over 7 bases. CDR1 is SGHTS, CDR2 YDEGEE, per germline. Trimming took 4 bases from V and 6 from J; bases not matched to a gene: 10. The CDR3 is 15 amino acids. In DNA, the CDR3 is TGTGCCAGCAGCATCCGGAAGACAGGGTCCAATGAGCAGTTCTTC. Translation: CASSIRKTGSNEQFF.

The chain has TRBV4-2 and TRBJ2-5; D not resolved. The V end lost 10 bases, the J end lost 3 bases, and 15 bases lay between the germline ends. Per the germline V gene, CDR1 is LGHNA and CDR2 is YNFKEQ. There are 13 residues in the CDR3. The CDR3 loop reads CAIGPTLKETQYF. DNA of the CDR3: TGTGCCATCGGCCCAACATTGAAAGAGACCCAGTACTTC.

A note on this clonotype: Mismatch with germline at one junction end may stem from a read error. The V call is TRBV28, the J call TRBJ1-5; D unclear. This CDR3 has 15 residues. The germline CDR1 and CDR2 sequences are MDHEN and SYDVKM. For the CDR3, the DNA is TGTGCCAGCAGGCCACCCGAGATTCCCAATAAGCCCCAGCATTTT. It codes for CASRPPEIPNKPQHF.

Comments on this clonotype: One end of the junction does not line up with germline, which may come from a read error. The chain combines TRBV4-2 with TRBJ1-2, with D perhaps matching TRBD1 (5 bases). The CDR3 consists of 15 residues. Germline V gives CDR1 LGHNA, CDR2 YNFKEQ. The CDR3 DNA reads TGTGCCAGCAGTCAAGAGTCGGAGGGGACCTATAGCTACACCTTC. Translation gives CASSQESEGTYSYTF.

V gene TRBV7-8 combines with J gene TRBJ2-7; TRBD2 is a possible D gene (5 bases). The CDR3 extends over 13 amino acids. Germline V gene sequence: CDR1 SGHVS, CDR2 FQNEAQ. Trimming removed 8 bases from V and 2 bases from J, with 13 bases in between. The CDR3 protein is CASCSSGTYEQYF. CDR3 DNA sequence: TGTGCCAGCTGCTCAAGCGGAACCTACGAGCAGTACTTC.

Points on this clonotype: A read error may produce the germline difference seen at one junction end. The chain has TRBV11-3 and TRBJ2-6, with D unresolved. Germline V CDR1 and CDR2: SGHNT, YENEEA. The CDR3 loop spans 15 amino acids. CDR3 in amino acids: CTSSQQCSGANVLTF. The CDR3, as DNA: TGTACCAGCAGCCAACAGTGTTCTGGAGCCAACGTCCTGACTTTC.

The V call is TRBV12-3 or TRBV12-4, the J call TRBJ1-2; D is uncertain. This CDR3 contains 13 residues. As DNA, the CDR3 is TGTGTCTGCAGCCCGCAGTCTAACTATGGCTACACCTTC. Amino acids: CVCSPQSNYGYTF.

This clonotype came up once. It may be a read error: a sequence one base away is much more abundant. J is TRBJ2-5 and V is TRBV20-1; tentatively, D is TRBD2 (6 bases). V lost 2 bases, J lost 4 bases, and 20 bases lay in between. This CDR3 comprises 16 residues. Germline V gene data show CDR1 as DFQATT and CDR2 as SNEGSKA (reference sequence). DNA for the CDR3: TGCAGTGCTAGAAGGTCTAGCGTGACGGTAGTAGAGACCCAGTACTTC. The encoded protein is CSARRSSVTVVETQYF.

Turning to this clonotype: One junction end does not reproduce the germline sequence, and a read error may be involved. The CDR3 region has the DNA TGCGGTGCTAGAGATCCCAGGGGAGAGACCCAGTACTTC. Protein sequence: CGARDPRGETQYF. The rearrangement uses TRBV20-1 and TRBJ2-5; tentatively, D is TRBD1 (6 bases). The CDR3 totals 13 residues. CDR1 and CDR2 from the germline V gene are DFQATT and SNEGSKA (reference sequence).

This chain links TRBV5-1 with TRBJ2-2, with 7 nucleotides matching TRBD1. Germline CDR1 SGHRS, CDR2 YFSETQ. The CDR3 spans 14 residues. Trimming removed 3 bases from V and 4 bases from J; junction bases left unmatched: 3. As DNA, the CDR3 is TGCGCCAGCAGCTCGGGACAGACCACCGGGGAGCTGTTTTTT. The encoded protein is CASSSGQTTGELFF.

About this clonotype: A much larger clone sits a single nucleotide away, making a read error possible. CDR3 residues: CASSLGSSGNPTDMQYF. Written as DNA, the CDR3 is TGTGCCAGCAGCTTAGGGTCTAGCGGGAATCCCACAGATATGCAGTATTTT. The V and J genes are TRBV7-9 and TRBJ2-3, with TRBD2 matching 9 bases. CDR3 length: 17 amino acids. Germline V gene lookup returns CDR1 SEHNR and CDR2 FQNEAQ (reference sequence). Variable domain in full (rest from reference TRBV7-9 and TRBJ2-3): DTGVSQNPRHKITKRGQNVTFRCDPISEHNRLYWYRQTLGQGPEFLTYFQNEAQLEKSRLLSDRFSAERPKGSFSTLEIQRTEQGDSAMYLCASSLGSSGNPTDMQYFGPGTRLTVL.

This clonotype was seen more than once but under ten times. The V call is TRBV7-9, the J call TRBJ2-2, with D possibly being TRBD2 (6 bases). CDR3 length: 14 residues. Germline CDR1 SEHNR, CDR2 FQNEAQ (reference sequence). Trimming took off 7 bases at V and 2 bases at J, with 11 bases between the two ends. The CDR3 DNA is TGTGCCAGCAATGGCGGGACTAACACCGGGGAGCTGTTTTTT. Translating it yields CASNGGTNTGELFF.

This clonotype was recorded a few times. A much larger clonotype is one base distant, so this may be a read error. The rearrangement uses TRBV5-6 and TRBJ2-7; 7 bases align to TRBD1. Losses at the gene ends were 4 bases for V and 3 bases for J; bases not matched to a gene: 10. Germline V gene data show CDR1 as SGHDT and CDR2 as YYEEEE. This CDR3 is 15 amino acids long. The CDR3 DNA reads TGTGCCAGCAGCGCAGACGGGACAGAATTCTACGAGCAGTACTTC. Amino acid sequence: CASSADGTEFYEQYF.

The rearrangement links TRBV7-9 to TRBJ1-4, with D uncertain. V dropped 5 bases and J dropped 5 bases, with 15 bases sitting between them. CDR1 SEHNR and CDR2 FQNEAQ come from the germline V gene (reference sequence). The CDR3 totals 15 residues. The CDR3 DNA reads TGTGCCAGCAGCCTCCTTCGTCAGACGAATGAAAAACTGTTTTTT. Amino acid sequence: CASSLLRQTNEKLFF.

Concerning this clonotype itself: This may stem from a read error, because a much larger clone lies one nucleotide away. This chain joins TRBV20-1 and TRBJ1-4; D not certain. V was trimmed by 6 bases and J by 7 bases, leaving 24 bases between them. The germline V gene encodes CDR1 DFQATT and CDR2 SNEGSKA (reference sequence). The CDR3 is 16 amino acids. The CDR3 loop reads CSAPLRRGLVCEKLFF. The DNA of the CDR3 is TGCAGTGCACCACTTCGCAGAGGCCTCGTGTGTGAAAAACTGTTTTTT.

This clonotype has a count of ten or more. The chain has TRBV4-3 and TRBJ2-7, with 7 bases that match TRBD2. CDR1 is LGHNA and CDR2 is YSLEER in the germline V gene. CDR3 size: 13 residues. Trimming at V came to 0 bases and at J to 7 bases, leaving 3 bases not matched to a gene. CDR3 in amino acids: CASSQEGGWEQYF. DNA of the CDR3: TGCGCCAGCAGCCAAGAGGGGGGGTGGGAGCAGTACTTC.

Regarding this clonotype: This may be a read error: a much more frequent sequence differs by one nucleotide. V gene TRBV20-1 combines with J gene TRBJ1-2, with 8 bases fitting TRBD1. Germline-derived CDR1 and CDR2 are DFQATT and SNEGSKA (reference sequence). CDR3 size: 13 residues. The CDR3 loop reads CSAPGGGWYGYIF. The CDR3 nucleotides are TGCAGTGCCCCAGGGGGCGGGTGGTATGGCTACATCTTC.

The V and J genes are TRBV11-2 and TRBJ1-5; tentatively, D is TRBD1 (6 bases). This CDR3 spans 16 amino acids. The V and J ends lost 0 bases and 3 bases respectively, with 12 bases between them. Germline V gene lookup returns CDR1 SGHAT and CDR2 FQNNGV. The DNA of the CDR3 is TGTGCCAGCAGCTTAGATGCAGGGGCCCCCAATCAGCCCCAGCATTTT. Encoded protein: CASSLDAGAPNQPQHF.

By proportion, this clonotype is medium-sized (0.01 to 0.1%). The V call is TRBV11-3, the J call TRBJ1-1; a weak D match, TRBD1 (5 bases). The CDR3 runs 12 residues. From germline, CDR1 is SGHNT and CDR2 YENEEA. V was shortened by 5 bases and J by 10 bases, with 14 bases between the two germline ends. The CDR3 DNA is TGTGCCAGCAGCCAAACGCAGGGAGGAGCTTTCTTT. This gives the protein CASSQTQGGAFF. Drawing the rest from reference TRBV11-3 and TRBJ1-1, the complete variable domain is EAGVVQSPRYKIIEKKQPVAFWCNPISGHNTLYWYLQNLGQGPELLIRYENEEAVDDSQLPKDRFSAERLKGVDSTLKIQPAELGDSAVYLCASSQTQGGAFFGQGTRLTVV.

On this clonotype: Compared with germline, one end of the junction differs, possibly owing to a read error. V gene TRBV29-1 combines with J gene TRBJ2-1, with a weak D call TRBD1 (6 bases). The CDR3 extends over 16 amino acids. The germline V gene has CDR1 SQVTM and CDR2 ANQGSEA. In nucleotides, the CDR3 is TGTAGCACTAACGAGGTCACACAGGGTGGCATGGGTGAGCAGTTCTTC. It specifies CSTNEVTQGGMGEQFF.